Sequencing of this T cell receptor (beta chain) was carried out in a study of blood T cell repertoires in COVID-19. Study at large: From T cells, B-cell-depleted T cells, or PBMCs came the material, which was cDNA or gDNA.

How the authors handled the data: Amplified reference gene primers provided the basis for estimating nucleated cell counts. Assay: immunoSEQ multiplex PCR; the TCRdb copy retains only in-frame clones and omits some. V, J and clone size are taken as reported in that table, and D and trimming were inferred from the DNA itself. The sample yields 110,000 to 150,000 clones, roughly 78% seen once. V trimming: 8 bases; J trimming: 3 bases; junction bases outside the gene matches: 6. The CDR3 has 13 residues. Germline-derived CDR1 and CDR2 are SGHTA and FQGNSA. Cohorts were assigned according to the clinical history that participants reported. Recovery among Cohort 3 donors was established by two negative PCRs, clearance, or symptom resolution.

Sample: PBMCs or T cells enriched from blood (not recorded which). The gene calls are TRBV7-2 and TRBJ2-7, with 8 bases lining up with TRBD1. The TCR was taken from a woman aged 50 to 65 who had recovered from COVID-19. CDR3 nucleotides: TGTGCCAGCGGCCGACAGGGGATCTACGAGCAGTACTTC. As protein: CASGRQGIYEQYF.